This T cell receptor beta chain originates from a study of OX40 agonist ivuxolimab in advanced cancers. CDR1 is SGHRS and CDR2 is YFSETQ in the germline V gene. The CDR3 is 12 residues long. After removal of 6 bases from V and 4 bases from J, the junction contained 3 bases not matched to a gene. Assay used: immunoSEQ multiplex PCR; TCRdb lists only in-frame clones, some missing. The sample shows about 80,000 clones, roughly 85% of them seen only once. This specimen was CD4+ or CD8+ T cells sorted from blood, taken in a trial of the OX40 agonist ivuxolimab. The source is an adult with an advanced solid tumor such as melanoma, head and neck, liver or kidney cancer. The chain carries TRBV5-1 and TRBJ1-2; 7 bases align to TRBD1. CDR3 sequence reads: CASTGGSYGYTF. DNA of the CDR3: TGCGCCAGCACAGGGGGGAGCTATGGCTACACCTTC.